The following is a TCR beta chain sequence with its context. No antigen is known for it. No base quality values were provided; no much bigger clone lies one nucleotide off. The record originates from a study of cytomegalovirus exposure and HLA in healthy donors (dated by TCRdb to about 2017). A note on the overall study: According to an earlier analysis of 450 to 650 of the donors, about 190 million T cells yielded over 90 million unique TCR beta sequences and about 300 Gb of sequence data. HLA typing included class I and class II loci at four-digit resolution. Genome-wide SNP genotypes for about 65% of the roughly 700 donors were used in a later genetic analysis, which treated that subset as a discovery cohort. Rather than drawing on any new phenotypic data, the later analysis identified candidate immune exposures from TCR beta sequences and the way those sequences occurred across donors. To decide whether each TCR beta V gene segment behaved as functional or pseudogenic, an earlier analysis of approximately 600 of the donors relied on high-throughput TCR beta sequencing. In a later analysis, previously published TCR beta repertoires from fewer than 750 donors were re-analyzed and high-resolution HLA genotyping was added so that TCR occurrence patterns could be studied. An early release covering about 600 HLA-typed donors comprised roughly 300 gigabases of sequencing data and about 90 million unique TCR sequences. The number of typed donors differed by locus: 629-630 for A, B, C, DRB1 and DQB1; some 500 for DQA1; roughly 600 for DPA1; and 400 to 480 for DPB1. Donor age, sex, ethnicity and CMV serostatus were collected together with the repertoire data. The study profiled the T cell repertoires of hundreds of subjects by immunosequencing and related them to cytomegalovirus serostatus. The study aimed to test whether signatures of past pathogen exposure could be identified by cataloging public T cell receptors. Among some 410 genotyped donors of the cohort, an average of approximately 200,000 unique TCR beta nucleotide sequences was sequenced per donor, of which about 18% were non-productive. Of the approximately 400 genotyped donors, less than 85% were placed in the genetic ancestry cluster associated with self-reported Caucasian donors. In addition to the first cohort of around 670 subjects, a separate validation cohort of 130 or so different subjects was used. To predict cytomegalovirus infection status, the study brought together high-throughput TCR immunosequencing, statistical association of individual TCRs with disease status, and machine learning. All discovery cohort repertoires had been generated using a single sequencing platform. Five DR-DQ haplotypes were handled as single units for association and clustering because linkage in the cohort was strong.

The cohort consisted of 650 to 850 healthy bone marrow donors. All cohort members were sampled while nominally healthy, although unrecorded immune exposures were likely present. The donor was CMV seronegative and was included in the group of 352 seronegative cohort members. Each donor provided a peripheral blood sample, and peripheral blood mononuclear cells were used for TCR beta sequencing. Genomic DNA was extracted from the blood cell samples with the Qiagen DNeasy Blood Extraction Kit. Overall study results and their limits: This cohort had only TCR beta chains sequenced, and the lack of alpha or paired-chain data limited which features could be detected. Correlated functional status among segregating V segments might reflect linkage disequilibrium, but an unknown experimental factor could not be ruled out. A total of 150 or so TCR beta chains were listed by the study as associated with cytomegalovirus. A later genetic analysis associated a missense DCLRE1C variant with V-gene and J-gene trimming of TCR beta chains, and an independent cohort replicated the association. A cluster of highly shared sequence variants was judged likely to represent a technical artifact of the sequencing pipeline. CMV serostatus was the only immune exposure information available for the cohort. Compared with equally common non-associated chains, HLA-associated TCR beta chains in a later analysis were more clonally expanded and had lower generation probabilities. According to a later analysis, parvovirus B19, influenza, CMV and Epstein-Barr virus appeared linked to several top co-occurrence clusters. In vitro tests confirmed that a few of the cytomegalovirus-associated TCR beta chains recognize cytomegalovirus antigens. Cytomegalovirus status was reported to be diagnosed by the classifier with high specificity and sensitivity in both the original and validation cohorts. Over 15 rarely observed V segments, including chromosome 9 orphons, were excluded from the earlier analysis of a few hundred of the donors because counts were too low. A further reported finding was that TCR beta sequences accurately predicted the HLA-A and HLA-B alleles for most subjects in the first cohort. Because the 87-base-pair reads could not distinguish some IMGT-functional V segments, including TRBV6-2 and TRBV6-3, those segments were excluded. Strong co-occurrence of HLA alleles, especially DR and DQ, made assigning TCR associations to individual alleles difficult. Because some donors lacked HLA typing at each locus, the association tests relied only on the typed subset. According to a later analysis, TCR association rates differed among HLA loci, with DRB1 alleles showing the most associated TCRs and HLA-C alleles showing the fewest. According to a later genetic analysis, donors in an Asian-associated ancestry cluster had fewer N-insertions in productive TCRs than the roughly 670-donor mean. Most TCR sequences were observed very rarely across donors, whereas some public TCRs were present in many individuals. Specific HLA alleles were associated with over 15,000 TCR beta sequences at a false discovery rate of 0.05 in a later analysis. In an earlier analysis of over 550 of the donors, most TCR beta V segments were observed in productive rearrangements about 87% or about 30% of the time, broadly matching IMGT annotations. Most CMV-associated TCR beta chains appeared to be HLA-restricted in a later analysis, and the HLA associations seemed to be driven largely by CMV exposure. According to the authors, the approach could potentially be generalized to other disease states and immunological phenotypes. The presence/absence analyses assumed that sequencing depth was roughly uniform across donors, and that assumption may not be true.

Libraries were built with the immunoSEQ multiplex PCR assay. A mixture of 60 forward primers for TCR Vbeta segments and 13 reverse primers for TCR Jbeta segments was used in the multiplex PCR. The CDR3 region of rearranged TCR beta genes was amplified from genomic DNA with a multiplex PCR assay. The amplified TCR beta libraries were sequenced on the Illumina HiSeq System as 87-base-pair reads. The paper's processing steps were these. A later analysis counted around 72 million unique TCR beta chains across the roughly 700 repertoires, and 10 million to 12 million of these chains were shared by at least two donors. Raw reads were error-corrected and collapsed into unique sequences by a nearest-neighbor algorithm in which closely related sequences were merged to remove PCR and sequencing errors. CDR3 sequences were aligned to IMGT reference sequences to assign V, D and J gene segments. For a sequence to be retained, a match of at least six nucleotides was required to both a V gene segment and a J gene segment. Rearrangements were classified as productive when the CDR3 lacked stop codons and remained in frame with V and J, and all other rearrangements were classified as non-productive. Following IMGT convention, CDR3 was defined as the stretch from the second conserved V-encoded cysteine to the conserved J-encoded phenylalanine. The earlier analysis of about 590 of the donors excluded sequences that lacked an unambiguous match to a single V gene segment. In an earlier analysis of approximately 560 of the donors, a V segment was called functional when productive rearrangements were above 56.7%, and segregating when the standard deviation between donors exceeded 5%. To diagnose cytomegalovirus status from the catalog of TCR beta chain sequences, a statistical classification framework was built. In a later analysis, V and J genes were assigned by comparing TCR nucleotide sequences against IMGT/GENE-DB human TR gene sequences. A later analysis assigned CDR3 sequences and most-parsimonious VDJ recombination scenarios with the TCRdist pipeline. A later analysis defined each TCR beta chain by its CDR3 amino acid sequence plus V-gene family, and excluded reads lacking a unique V-gene family. A later analysis removed roughly 590 highly shared, low-generation-probability nucleotide sequences to deal with suspected cross-contamination and a sequencing artifact. For each public chain, a later analysis derived a clonal expansion index from normalized ranks of inferred template counts within each repertoire. Generation probabilities in a later analysis came from a VDJ recombination model fitted to out-of-frame rearrangements, and those results were checked against IGoR. Hypergeometric tests were used in a later analysis to score TCR-TCR, TCR-HLA and TCR-CMV co-occurrence, with a repertoire-size bias correction applied to the TCR pairs. To estimate false discovery rates, a later analysis permuted the HLA or CMV assignments 20 times. A later analysis grouped co-occurring TCRs with DBSCAN, adding TCRdist sequence similarity when clustering within HLA-allele-positive subsets. For co-occurrence clustering, repertoires with fewer than 30,000 or more than 120,000 public chains were excluded, along with several repertoires with anomalous nucleotide sharing. This immuneACCESS table, as held by TCRdb, lists in-frame sequences with V and J called but not all clones. Of the missing ones, under half trace to an unresolved V gene in checked studies; the others have no known cause. That table is the source of V, J and clone size, and D and trimming were worked out from the DNA. The sample includes fewer than 200,000 clones, with 80% observed a single time. The top ten hold roughly 5% of the sample.

For CDR1 and CDR2, the germline V gene (reference sequence) lists LNHDA and SQIVND. From the cysteine up to the phenylalanine, the CDR3 has a length of 13 residues. Of the read, only the CDR3 DNA is kept; its 39 bases are in frame from base 1. V sheds 6 bases and J sheds 4 bases, leaving 12 bases between their ends. The clonotype comes from a man aged 40-55 years in good health and CMV-seronegative. Sequenced: PBMCs. The chain links TRBV19 with TRBJ1-2; a weak D assignment points to TRBD1 (6 bases agree). The DNA reads as follows: TGTGCCAGTAGCGACAGGCGGAGCTATGGCTACACCTTC. Translated, it reads CASSDRRSYGYTF. This CDR3, with the reference TRBV19 and TRBJ1-2 proteins standing in past its ends, gives the full variable domain DGGITQSPKYLFRKEGQNVTLSCEQNLNHDAMYWYRQDPGQGLRLIYYSQIVNDFQKGDIAEGYSVSREKKESFPLTVTSAQKNPTAFYLCASSDRRSYGYTFGSGTRLTVV.